Below, one T cell receptor (beta chain) is given with its context. Its antigen is not identified. This entry belongs to a study of T cell responses to AZD1222 COVID-19 vaccine. This CDR3 has 15 amino acids. The germline V gene has CDR1 LNHDA and CDR2 SQIVND (reference sequence). V dropped 10 bases and J dropped 6 bases, with 25 bases sitting between them. Study-level findings and limits: Close to half of spike-specific TCRs reportedly recognize unmutated variant regions. Clonal diversity was possibly underestimated; the donors were predominantly white British and more often female. Recipients of AZD1222 seropositive at baseline numbered only 5 or 6.

Assay used: immunoSEQ multiplex PCR; TCRdb lists only in-frame clones, some missing. The sample shows 130,000 to 150,000 clones, 82% of them seen only once. The specimen was peripheral blood, collected on day 0 of MenACWY control vaccination. The TCR comes from an adult in good health. The chain uses TRBV19 and TRBJ2-7; D is tentatively TRBD1 or TRBD2 (6 bases each). The CDR3 is CATQKRGQQVGEQYF. In DNA form, the CDR3 reads TGTGCCACCCAAAAACGGGGGCAGCAAGTAGGCGAGCAGTACTTC.